The following is a T cell receptor beta chain sequence with its context. The target antigen is unknown. Data came from immunoSEQ multiplex PCR; TCRdb stores just in-frame clones and leaves some out. This table holds roughly 20,000 clones, 73% found once. The entry originates in a study of vaccination effects on CD4 cells after COVID-19. General study points: The study found that only 1 of 255 vaccine-induced clones from healthy vaccinees cross-reacted with common cold coronaviruses.

Viral peptide pools were used in the ViraFEST assay to expand antigen-specific CD4+ T cells, and sequencing came afterward. CD4+ T cell isolation took place after 10 days of culture. Absence of prior SARS-CoV-2 infection characterized the vaccine recipients, who showed negative nucleocapsid antibodies. The V gene's germline CDR1 is SGHRS and CDR2 YFSETQ. This CDR3 has 15 residues. With 0 bases removed from V and 9 bases from J, the gap between germline ends came to 13 bases. Sample: CD4+ T cells from PBMCs cultured with HCoV-NL63 spike peptides, taken before COVID-19 vaccination. This sequence originates from a human donor who received a COVID-19 vaccine. The genes are TRBV5-1 and TRBJ1-6; D is perhaps TRBD1 (5 bases). The CDR3 DNA follows: TGCGCCAGCAGCTTGGAGGGCAGGGCGATTTCACCCCTCCACTTT. Translating gives CASSLEGRAISPLHF.